The subject of this entry is one T cell receptor (beta chain). The sample comes from a study of blood T cell repertoires in COVID-19. For the study at large: COVID-19 samples from acute and convalescent phases originated in the United States, Italy and Spain. Sources were T cells, B-cell-depleted T cells, or PBMCs; the material itself was cDNA or gDNA.

Authors' processing steps: Reference gene primer amplification in the assay estimated nucleated cell counts. Repertoires were generated with immunoSEQ multiplex PCR, while TCRdb's copy carries only in-frame clones and drops some. The V and J calls and clone size come from that table; D and trimming were worked out from the DNA. Among hundreds of thousands of clones listed, just over 85% were seen once. The CDR3 has 16 residues. CDR1 and CDR2 (germline): MNHNS, SASEGT. The V gene lost 4 bases and the J gene lost 0 bases, with 15 bases spanning the gap. This receptor was taken from a woman in her thirties with active or convalescent COVID-19. Material for sequencing was peripheral blood. This rearrangement joins TRBV6-1 to TRBJ1-2; D not certain. CDR3 DNA sequence: TGTGCCAGCAGTGCCGGGTCGGGATCTCCTAACTATGGCTACACCTTC. Translation gives CASSAGSGSPNYGYTF.